The clone carrying this T cell receptor (beta chain) was recorded a few times. The CDR3 totals 17 residues. Germline V gene lookup returns CDR1 LNHDA and CDR2 SQIVND (reference sequence). With V trimmed by 1 base and J by 6 bases, 9 bases remained unmatched. The method was immunoSEQ multiplex PCR; TCRdb's version includes in-frame clones alone and lacks a portion of them. The sample records roughly 150,000 clones, around 89% being singletons. This sample is drawn from a study of blood T cell repertoires in COVID-19. The specimen sequenced was peripheral blood. The TCR sequence derives from a woman aged 40 to 50 with acute or convalescent COVID-19. The chain has TRBV19 and TRBJ1-2; 12 bases are shared with TRBD1. For the CDR3, the DNA is TGTGCCAGTAGTATAGGAATTTTGGGGACAGGGGGCAATGGCTACACCTTC. This encodes CASSIGILGTGGNGYTF.